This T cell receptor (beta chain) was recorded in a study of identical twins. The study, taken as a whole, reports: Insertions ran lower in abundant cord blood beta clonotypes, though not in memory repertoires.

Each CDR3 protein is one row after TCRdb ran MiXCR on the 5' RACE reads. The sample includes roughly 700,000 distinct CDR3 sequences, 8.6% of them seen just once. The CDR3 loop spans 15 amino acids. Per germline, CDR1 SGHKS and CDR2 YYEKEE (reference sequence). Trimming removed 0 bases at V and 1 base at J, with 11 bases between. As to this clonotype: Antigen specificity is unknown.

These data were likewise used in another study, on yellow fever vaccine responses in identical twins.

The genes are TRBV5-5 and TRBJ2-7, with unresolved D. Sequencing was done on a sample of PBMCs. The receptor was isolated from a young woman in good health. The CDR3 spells CASSLVSRQSYEQYF. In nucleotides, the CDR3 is TGTGCCAGCAGCTTGGTTTCTCGGCAGTCCTACGAGCAGTACTTC.